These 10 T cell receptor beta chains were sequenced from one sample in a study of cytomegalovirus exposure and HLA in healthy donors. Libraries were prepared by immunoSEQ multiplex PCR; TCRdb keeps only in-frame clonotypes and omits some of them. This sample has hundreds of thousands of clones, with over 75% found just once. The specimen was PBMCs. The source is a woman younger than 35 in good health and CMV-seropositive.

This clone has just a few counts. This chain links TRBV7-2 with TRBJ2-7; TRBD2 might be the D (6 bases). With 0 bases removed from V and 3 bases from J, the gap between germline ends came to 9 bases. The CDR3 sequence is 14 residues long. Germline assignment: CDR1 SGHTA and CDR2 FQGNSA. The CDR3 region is CASSLAGGLYEQYF. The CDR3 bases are TGTGCCAGCAGCTTAGCGGGGGGACTCTACGAGCAGTACTTC.

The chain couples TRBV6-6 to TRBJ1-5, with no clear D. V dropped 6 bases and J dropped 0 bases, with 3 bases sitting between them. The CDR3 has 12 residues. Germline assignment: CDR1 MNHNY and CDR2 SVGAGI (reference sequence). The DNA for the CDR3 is TGTGCCAGCAGCGTTAGCAATCAGCCCCAGCATTTT. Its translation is CASSVSNQPQHF.

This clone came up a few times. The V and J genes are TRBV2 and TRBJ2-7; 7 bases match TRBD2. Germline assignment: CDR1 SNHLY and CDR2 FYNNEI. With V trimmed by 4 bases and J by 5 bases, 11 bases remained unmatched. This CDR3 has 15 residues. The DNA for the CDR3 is TGTGCCAGCAGTGCCATAAGGGGAGGGAATAACGAGCAGTACTTC. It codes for CASSAIRGGNNEQYF. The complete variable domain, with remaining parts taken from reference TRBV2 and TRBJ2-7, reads EPEVTQTPSHQVTQMGQEVILRCVPISNHLYFYWYRQILGQKVEFLVSFYNNEISEKSEIFDDQFSVERPDGSNFTLKIRSTKLEDSAMYFCASSAIRGGNNEQYFGPGTRLTVT.

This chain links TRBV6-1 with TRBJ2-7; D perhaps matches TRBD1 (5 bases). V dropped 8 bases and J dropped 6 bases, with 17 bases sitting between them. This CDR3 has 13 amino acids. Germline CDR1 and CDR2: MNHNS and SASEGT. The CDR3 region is CASQVVGAGEQYF. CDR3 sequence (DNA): TGTGCCAGCCAGGTGGTAGGGGCTGGCGAGCAGTACTTC.

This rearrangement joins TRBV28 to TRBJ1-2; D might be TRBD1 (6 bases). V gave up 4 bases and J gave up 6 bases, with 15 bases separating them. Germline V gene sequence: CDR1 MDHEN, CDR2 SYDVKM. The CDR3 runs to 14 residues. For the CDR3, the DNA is TGTGCCAGCAGTTCAATCACAGGGTCGGATGGCTACACCTTC. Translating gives CASSSITGSDGYTF.

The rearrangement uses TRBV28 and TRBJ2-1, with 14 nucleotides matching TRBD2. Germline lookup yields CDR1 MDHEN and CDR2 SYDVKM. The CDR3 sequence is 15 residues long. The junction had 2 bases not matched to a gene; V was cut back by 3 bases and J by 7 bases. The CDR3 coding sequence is TGTGCCAGCAGTTTGGGGACTAGCGGGGGAAATGAGCAGTTCTTC. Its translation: CASSLGTSGGNEQFF.

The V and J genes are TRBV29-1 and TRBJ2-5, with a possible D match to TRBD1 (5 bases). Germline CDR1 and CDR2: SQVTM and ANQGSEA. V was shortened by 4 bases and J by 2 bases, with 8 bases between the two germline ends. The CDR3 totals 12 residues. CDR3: CSVGGRQETQYF. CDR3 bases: TGCAGCGTTGGGGGCAGGCAAGAGACCCAGTACTTC.

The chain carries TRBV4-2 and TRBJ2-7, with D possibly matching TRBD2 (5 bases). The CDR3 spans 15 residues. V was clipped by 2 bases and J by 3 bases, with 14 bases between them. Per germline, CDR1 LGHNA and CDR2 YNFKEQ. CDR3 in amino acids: CASSQRVDSRYEQYF. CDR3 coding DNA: TGTGCCAGCAGCCAAAGAGTGGACTCTCGCTACGAGCAGTACTTC.

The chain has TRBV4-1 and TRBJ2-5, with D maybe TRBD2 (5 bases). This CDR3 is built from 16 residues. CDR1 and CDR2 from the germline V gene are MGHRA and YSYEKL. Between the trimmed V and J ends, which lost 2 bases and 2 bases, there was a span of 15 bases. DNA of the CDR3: TGCGCCAGCAGCCAACTAGCCCGTAAAGGTCAAGAGACCCAGTACTTC. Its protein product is CASSQLARKGQETQYF.

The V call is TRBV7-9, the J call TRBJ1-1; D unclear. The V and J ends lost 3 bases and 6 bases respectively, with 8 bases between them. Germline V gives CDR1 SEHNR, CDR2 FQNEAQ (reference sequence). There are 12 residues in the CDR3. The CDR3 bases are TGTGCCAGCAGCTTTTTAGCCGCTGAAGCTTTCTTT. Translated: CASSFLAAEAFF.